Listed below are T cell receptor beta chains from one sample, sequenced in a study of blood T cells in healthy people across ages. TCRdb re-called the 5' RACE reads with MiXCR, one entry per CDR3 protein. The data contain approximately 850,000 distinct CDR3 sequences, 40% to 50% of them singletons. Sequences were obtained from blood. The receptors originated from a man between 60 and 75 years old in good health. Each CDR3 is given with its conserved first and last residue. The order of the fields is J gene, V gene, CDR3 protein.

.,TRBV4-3,CASSPETRAYEQYF
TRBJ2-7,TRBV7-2,CASSFSGSYEQYF
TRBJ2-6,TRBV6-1,CASSLRDRPGGANVLTF
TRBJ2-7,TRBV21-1,CASSNPLGFYEQYF
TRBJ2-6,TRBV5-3,CARSLDGANVLTF
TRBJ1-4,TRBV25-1,CASSESAETGNEKLFF
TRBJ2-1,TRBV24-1,CATSDTGTGLIEQFF
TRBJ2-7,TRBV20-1,CSASGAQRYEQYF
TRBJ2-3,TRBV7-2,CASSRTSGPDTQYF
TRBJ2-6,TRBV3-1,CASSPGRSSGANVLTF
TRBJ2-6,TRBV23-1,CASITRGRAGGRSLKAGANVLTF
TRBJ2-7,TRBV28,CASSFRGGGEQYF
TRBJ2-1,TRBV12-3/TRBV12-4,CASSLIGQDTYNEQFF
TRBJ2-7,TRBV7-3,CASTQGGYSYEQYF
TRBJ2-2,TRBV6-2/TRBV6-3,CASSYSAERTNTGELFF
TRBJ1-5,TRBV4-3,CASSQDWQVHQPQHF
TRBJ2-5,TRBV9,CASSAQGAQETQYF
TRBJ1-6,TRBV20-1,CSAKTGSGQGLPYNSPLHF
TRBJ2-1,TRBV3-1,CASSQDLIAGGTANEQFF
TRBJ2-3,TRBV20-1,CSARPTSFDTQYF
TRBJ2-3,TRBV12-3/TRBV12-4,CASRPDRGADTQYF
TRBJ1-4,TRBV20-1,CSASGQVSGDATNEKLFF
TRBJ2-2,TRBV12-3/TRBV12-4,CASSLIPGTNTGELFF
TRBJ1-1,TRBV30,CAWSVDWDRGSLRAFF
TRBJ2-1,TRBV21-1,CASSNYPFRGCYHEQFF
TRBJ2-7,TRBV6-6,CASSWGTGDYEQYF
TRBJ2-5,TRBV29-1,CSVSVGGETQYF